One and the same sample provided the 21 T cell receptor beta chains below, sequenced in a study of blood T cell repertoires in COVID-19. TCRdb's copy holds only in-frame clones and misses some; the assay was immunoSEQ multiplex PCR. This table holds 300,000 or so clones, around 84% found once. Material: PBMCs or T cells enriched from blood (not recorded which). The receptors here all came from a young woman who had recovered from COVID-19.

This rearrangement joins TRBV7-8 to TRBJ1-5; 7 bases map to TRBD1. Germline CDR1 reads SGHVS; CDR2 reads FQNEAQ. The J segment lost 5 bases and the V segment lost 4 bases, leaving 11 bases of the junction unmatched. The CDR3 extends over 16 amino acids. CDR3 region: CASSSLQTGWDQPQHF. Here the CDR3 DNA reads TGTGCCAGCAGCTCCCTCCAGACAGGGTGGGATCAGCCCCAGCATTTT. Together with reference TRBV7-8 and TRBJ1-5, the CDR3 gives the full variable domain: GAGVSQSPRYKVAKRGQDVALRCDPISGHVSLFWYQQALGQGPEFLTYFQNEAQLDKSGLPSDRFFAERPEGSVSTLKIQRTQQEDSAVYLCASSSLQTGWDQPQHFGDGTRLSIL.

The chain carries TRBV20-1 and TRBJ1-2; maybe TRBD1 (5 bases). CDR1 DFQATT and CDR2 SNEGSKA come from the germline V gene (reference sequence). Deletions cut 7 bases from V and 5 bases from J, with 8 bases between. The length of the CDR3 is 10 residues. The CDR3 protein is CSGRVYGYTF. The CDR3 DNA reads TGCAGTGGCAGGGTATATGGCTACACCTTC.

The genes are TRBV25-1 and TRBJ2-5, with D maybe TRBD2 (7 bases). The CDR3 has 14 residues. Trimming removed 5 bases from V and 9 bases from J, with 19 bases in between. Germline V gives CDR1 MGHDK, CDR2 SYGVNS. The CDR3 loop reads CASSLWGGGSAQYF. As DNA, the CDR3 is TGTGCCAGCAGTCTCTGGGGAGGGGGATCGGCCCAGTACTTC.

CDR3 in DNA: TGTGCCAGCAGCTGGGGGGTTGACCCCAATCAGCCCCAGCATTTT. Translation gives CASSWGVDPNQPQHF. The gene calls are TRBV5-4 and TRBJ1-5, with D possibly matching TRBD1 (5 bases). This CDR3 has 15 amino acids. Trimming took off 3 bases at V and 3 bases at J, with 13 bases between the two ends. CDR1 is SGHNT, CDR2 YYREEE, per germline (reference sequence).

Many counts were recorded for this clone. V is TRBV30 and J is TRBJ1-6; 7 nucleotides agree with TRBD1. This CDR3 region has 12 residues. Germline values: CDR1 GTSNPN, CDR2 SVGIG (reference sequence). V lost 8 bases and J lost 10; bases outside the gene matches: 8. CDR3 sequence: CALRQGPSPLHF. As DNA, the CDR3 is TGTGCCCTTAGACAGGGTCCATCACCCCTCCACTTT.

This chain connects TRBV19 to TRBJ1-5; 11 nucleotides align to TRBD1. The J segment lost 2 bases and the V segment lost 4 bases, leaving 16 bases of the junction unmatched. CDR3 size: 20 residues. Looked up from germline, CDR1 is LNHDA and CDR2 is SQIVND (reference sequence). The CDR3 nucleotides are TGTGCCAGTAGTACTGGGGGGTTTCGGACAGGGGGCGTTGGCAATCAGCCCCAGCATTTT. This sequence encodes CASSTGGFRTGGVGNQPQHF.

The chain employs TRBV25-1 and TRBJ1-1; 9 bases are a match to TRBD1. V lost 2 bases, J lost 0 bases, and 7 bases stayed unmatched. This CDR3 has 17 residues. The germline CDR1 and CDR2 sequences are MGHDK and SYGVNS. CDR3 protein: CASSEPPGQGMNTEAFF. As DNA, the CDR3 is TGTGCCAGCAGTGAACCCCCTGGACAGGGGATGAACACTGAAGCTTTCTTT.

V is TRBV7-9 and J is TRBJ1-2; the match to TRBD1 covers 8 bases. Germline loops: CDR1 SEHNR, CDR2 FQNEAQ (reference sequence). CDR3 length equals 15 residues. Unmatched junction bases numbered 8, after V lost 1 base and J lost 7 bases. CDR3 region: CASSLDLQGAIGYTF. CDR3 coding DNA: TGTGCCAGCAGCTTAGATCTCCAGGGGGCGATTGGCTACACCTTC.

The gene calls are TRBV5-6 and TRBJ1-5, with TRBD1 as a possible D gene (5 bases). Germline lookup yields CDR1 SGHDT and CDR2 YYEEEE. V gave up 3 bases and J gave up 7 bases, with 11 bases separating them. CDR3 length: 13 amino acids. CDR3 loop: CASSSLAGQPQHF. In nucleotides, the CDR3 is TGTGCCAGCAGCTCGCTGGCAGGGCAGCCCCAGCATTTT.

In its sample, this clone was seen once. The V call is TRBV28, the J call TRBJ1-4; 8 nucleotides match TRBD1. With 6 bases clipped from V and 3 bases from J, the junction kept 6 bases outside the gene matches. In germline, CDR1 is MDHEN, CDR2 SYDVKM. The CDR3 runs 15 residues. This chain's CDR3 is CASSPTGGANEKLFF. The CDR3 nucleotides read TGTGCCAGCAGCCCTACAGGGGGAGCTAATGAAAAACTGTTTTTT.

This clone has a count of ten or more. The rearrangement joins TRBV18 to TRBJ2-7; 12 bases align to TRBD1. The CDR3 runs to 15 residues. Germline trimming cut 1 base from V and 5 bases from J; bases unmatched to any gene: 3. Germline V gene lookup returns CDR1 KGHSH and CDR2 LQKENI. As DNA, the CDR3 is TGTGCCAGCTCACCACAGGGACAGGGGGCTGACGAGCAGTACTTC. It translates to CASSPQGQGADEQYF.

The V call is TRBV7-8, the J call TRBJ1-3; weak D call: TRBD1 (5 bases). The V and J ends lost 2 bases and 5 bases respectively, with 10 bases between them. Germline V gene data show CDR1 as SGHVS and CDR2 as FQNEAQ. The CDR3 loop spans 14 amino acids. CDR3 amino acids: CASSLRGGRNTIYF. CDR3 in DNA: TGTGCCAGCAGCTTAAGGGGTGGCCGAAACACCATATATTTT. The variable domain in full, with the rest retrieved from reference TRBV7-8 and TRBJ1-3, is GAGVSQSPRYKVAKRGQDVALRCDPISGHVSLFWYQQALGQGPEFLTYFQNEAQLDKSGLPSDRFFAERPEGSVSTLKIQRTQQEDSAVYLCASSLRGGRNTIYFGEGSWLTVV.

The chain couples TRBV5-1 to TRBJ1-1; the match to TRBD1 covers 11 bases. The V and J ends lost 0 bases and 4 bases, in that order; junction bases with no gene match: 2. Germline assignment: CDR1 SGHRS and CDR2 YFSETQ. The CDR3 spans 15 residues. CDR3 sequence reads: CASSLGGTGGTEAFF. In DNA form, the CDR3 reads TGCGCCAGCAGCTTGGGAGGGACAGGGGGCACTGAAGCTTTCTTT.

This clone showed up just once. CDR3 loop: CASSESHSHSSGANVLTF. Written as DNA, the CDR3 is TGCGCCAGCAGTGAAAGTCACAGTCATTCCTCTGGGGCCAACGTCCTGACTTTC. The rearrangement links TRBV10-2 to TRBJ2-6; no clear D. The germline V and J ends were trimmed by 3 bases and 0 bases, with 15 bases remaining between them. The CDR3 totals 18 residues. In germline, CDR1 is WSHSY, CDR2 SAAADI.

The genes are TRBV27 and TRBJ2-5; 8 bases align to TRBD1. The junction had 6 bases not matched to a gene; V was cut back by 5 bases and J by 4 bases. Looked up from germline, CDR1 is MNHEY and CDR2 is SMNVEV (reference sequence). This CDR3 comprises 14 residues. CDR3 in amino acids: CASSQTGTGETQYF. For the CDR3, the DNA is TGTGCCAGCAGTCAAACAGGGACAGGAGAGACCCAGTACTTC.

The chain recombines TRBV18 with TRBJ1-5; D unresolved. With 1 base removed from V and 5 bases from J, the gap between germline ends came to 6 bases. The CDR3 is 13 residues long. Germline CDR1 reads KGHSH; CDR2 reads LQKENI. The DNA for the CDR3 is TGTGCCAGCTCACCACATTCTGATCAGCCCCAGCATTTT. Translated: CASSPHSDQPQHF.

The V call is TRBV27, the J call TRBJ2-7, with 15 bases identical to TRBD2. Germline V gene sequence: CDR1 MNHEY, CDR2 SMNVEV (reference sequence). Unmatched junction bases numbered 3, after V lost 0 bases and J lost 6 bases. The CDR3 totals 16 residues. In DNA form, the CDR3 reads TGTGCCAGCAGTTTATCGTGGACTAGCGGGAGGGGCGAGCAGTACTTC. Protein: CASSLSWTSGRGEQYF.

This clone was detected a few times. V is TRBV6-5 and J is TRBJ1-1; D might be TRBD1 (5 bases). The CDR3 is made up of 13 amino acids. Germline V gives CDR1 MNHEY, CDR2 SVGAGI. The V and J ends lost 7 bases and 1 base respectively, with 10 bases between them. CDR3 residues: CASNLRENTEAFF. Written as DNA, the CDR3 is TGTGCCAGCAATCTCAGGGAGAACACTGAAGCTTTCTTT.

The chain uses TRBV30 and TRBJ2-7, with a possible D match to TRBD2 (5 bases). Germline-derived CDR1 and CDR2 are GTSNPN and SVGIG (reference sequence). The germline V and J ends were trimmed by 4 bases and 1 base, with 14 bases remaining between them. This CDR3 has 14 amino acids. The CDR3 DNA is TGTGCCTGGAACGAGGGTAGTTTTTCCTACGAGCAGTACTTC. This encodes CAWNEGSFSYEQYF.

The chain combines TRBV12-3 or TRBV12-4 with TRBJ2-7; 8 positions match TRBD1. This CDR3 spans 13 amino acids. The V and J ends lost 6 bases and 3 bases, in that order; junction bases with no gene match: 4. CDR3 bases: TGTGCCAGCAGCCACGGACAGGGCTACGAGCAGTACTTC. It is translated as CASSHGQGYEQYF.

The gene calls are TRBV11-3 and TRBJ2-2; the match to TRBD1 covers 8 bases. Trimming cost V 4 bases and J 1 base; bases outside gene matches: 14. CDR1 and CDR2 from the germline V gene are SGHNT and YENEEA. The CDR3 consists of 19 residues. CDR3 nucleotides: TGTGCCAGCAGCTCCCCCCCCCTGGCAGGGGGCTTGAACACCGGGGAGCTGTTTTTT. As protein: CASSSPPLAGGLNTGELFF. The variable domain in full, completed from reference TRBV11-3 and TRBJ2-2, reads EAGVVQSPRYKIIEKKQPVAFWCNPISGHNTLYWYLQNLGQGPELLIRYENEEAVDDSQLPKDRFSAERLKGVDSTLKIQPAELGDSAVYLCASSSPPLAGGLNTGELFFGEGSRLTVL.